This TCR beta chain appears in the sequencing data of a study of blood T cell repertoires in COVID-19. Study-level background: The analysed material was cDNA or gDNA that came from T cells, B-cell-depleted T cells, or PBMCs.

CDR3 length: 15 residues. V was pared by 2 bases and J by 3 bases, with 12 bases between. Per the germline V gene, CDR1 is SGHTA and CDR2 is FQGTGA. The table came from immunoSEQ multiplex PCR; TCRdb's copy has only in-frame clones and leaves some out. The sample carries over 200,000 clones, around 90% recorded once. The TCR originated in a man aged 25 to 40 with acute or convalescent COVID-19. This chain connects TRBV7-3 to TRBJ2-3, with D perhaps matching TRBD2 (6 bases). The sample comprised peripheral blood. DNA for the CDR3: TGTGCCAGCAGCTTAGACGGGGCGGGGACAGATACGCAGTATTTT. Amino acids: CASSLDGAGTDTQYF.